This TCR beta chain was sequenced for a study of persistence of HIV-infected CD4 T cells. About the study: Up to roughly 200 mL blood was drawn at multiple time points; a couple of donors had single-time leukapheresis.

About this clone itself: Its specificity is not known.

Lysates of CMV-infected fibroblasts at roughly 10 ug/mL stimulated these cells. CD40L/CD69 double-negative CD45RO-high memory CD4+ T cells were collected. The libraries were made with immunoSEQ version 4 in survey mode. Data came from immunoSEQ multiplex PCR; TCRdb stores just in-frame clones and leaves some out. Of 30,000 to 45,000 clones listed, more than 70% were seen once; the top ten hold less than 2%. The TCR comes from an adult man with HIV who was CMV-seropositive. Source: CD4+ T cells sorted from PBMCs after roughly 18-hour stimulation, taken from a patient who received antiretroviral therapy.

This chain's CDR3 is CATSRGDSRYEQYF. CDR3 nucleotide sequence: TGTGCCACCAGCAGAGGGGACAGTCGGTACGAGCAGTACTTC. The V gene is TRBV15, the J gene TRBJ2-7; 7 nucleotides agree with TRBD1. Germline loops: CDR1 LNHNV, CDR2 YYDKDF (reference sequence). V was clipped by 1 base and J by 4 bases; unmatched bases: 4. The CDR3 spans 14 residues. Full variable domain (remainder filled in from reference TRBV15 and TRBJ2-7): DAMVIQNPRYQVTQFGKPVTLSCSQTLNHNVMYWYQQKSSQAPKLLFHYYDKDFNNEADTPDNFQSRRPNTSFCFLDIRSPGLGDTAMYLCATSRGDSRYEQYFGPGTRLTVT.